This T cell receptor (beta chain) was recorded in a study of blood T cells in healthy people across ages (dated by TCRdb to about 2015). In the study overall: Template switching captured roughly one uniquely barcoded TCR beta cDNA molecule per two T cells in model experiments. The donors were split into four age groups: young (average roughly 15 years), middle-aged (around 40), aged (about 56) and long-lived (over 75). Age-related changes in TCR beta repertoire diversity were measured in the study by deep sequencing normalized with unique cDNA molecular identifiers. To avoid experimental bias, donors of different ages were distributed randomly across sequencing lanes. For two donors (one aged 18 to 29 and one aged 80 or older), the study analyzed two additional independent replicas of 1 million unique cDNA reads from the same blood draw.

CDR1 and CDR2, per the germline V gene, are SGHTA and FQGNSA. Relative to germline, V is missing 5 bases and J is missing 7 bases, with 11 bases of the junction outside any gene match. The CDR3 has 16 amino acids, counting the end cysteine and phenylalanine. Only the CDR3 DNA is retained, 48 bases long and in frame from the first base. The sample holds many counts of this clonotype. The antigen this receptor binds is unknown. Base-call qualities are not available, and no considerably larger clone is one nucleotide away. Results and caveats for the whole study, not just this receptor: The percentage of naive T cells measured by flow cytometry correlated strongly with observed TCR beta diversity. Conclusive comparison of naive and antigen-experienced compartments was prevented by the profiling of bulk unsorted PBMCs. Total diversity estimates from one million sequenced T cells were considered lower bounds and underestimates. Donor CMV infection status was unknown, potentially confounding age-related changes in expanded clonotypes. Observed TCR beta diversity per million T cells fell roughly linearly with age, and a significant reduction was already apparent by age approximately 41. The long-lived group showed more naive CD4+ T cells, fewer expanded clones and increased TCR diversity than the aged group, suggesting age selection.

Receptor libraries were prepared by 5' RACE. TCRdb shows the sequencer as Illumina HiSeq 2500. A second PCR of about 6 to 11 cycles was performed with a sample-barcoded 5' primer and a J-beta primer mix. A unique molecular identifier was introduced onto each TCR beta cDNA molecule by a template-switch 5' adaptor carrying 12 random nucleotides. Each sample yielded at least 3 million CDR3-containing paired-end reads. All of the RNA was converted into first-strand cDNA using the Mint cDNA synthesis kit, with a TRBC-specific oligonucleotide serving as the primer. All cDNA was treated with uracil-DNA glycosylase and then went through a first 18-cycle PCR with the universal primers M1SS and BC2_uni_R. For the original study's pipeline: Each sample was normalized by randomly selecting 1 million high-quality reads, each carrying a distinct molecular identifier. Instead of being binned into consensus sequences, reads with shared molecular identifiers were discarded. MiTCR, with a Q25 quality threshold and the strictest error-elimination algorithm, was used for CDR3 identification, clonotype clustering and error correction. A nonparametric unseen species model with Euler transformation was used to estimate a lower bound on total TCR beta diversity. TCRdb took the public reads, trimmed them with fastp at Q25, ran MiXCR for clone calling and kept in-frame beta chains. Here each entry gathers all rows of one CDR3 protein and keeps the most common genes and DNA. These V and J calls derive from TCRdb rather than the authors' analysis. The sample contains roughly 900,000 distinct CDR3 sequences, 25% to 35% of them found a single time. The top ten hold approximately 15% of the sample.

Donors were a few dozen systemically healthy Caucasian individuals from Russia aged about 6 to 100 years. Around 10 milliliters of peripheral blood were collected from each donor into EDTA-treated Vacutainer tubes. PBMCs were isolated by Ficoll-Paque density-gradient centrifugation, with at least 7 million obtained per sample. Trizol reagent was used to extract total RNA from PBMCs, with at least 5 micrograms per sample. The percentages of naive CD45RAhigh/CD27high T cells were determined by flow cytometry on a PBMC aliquot from every donor. Specimen: blood. The chain employs TRBV7-2 and TRBJ2-5; TRBD2 fits 12 bases in the junction. This clonotype was sampled from a woman of 80 years or more in good health. The CDR3 protein: CASSPRLAGVLGTQYF. The sequenced DNA is TGTGCCAGCAGCCCGAGACTAGCGGGGGTGCTTGGGACCCAGTACTTC.